The 5 T cell receptor beta chains below were found in one sample sequenced in a study of shared clonotypes between healthy human individuals. TCRdb's copy holds only in-frame clones and misses some; the assay was immunoSEQ multiplex PCR. The sample includes about 2.5 million clones, approximately 90% of them seen just once. Sequencing was carried out using naive CD4+ T cells from PBMCs. Subset indicated: CD45RA+ positively selected. These TCRs come from a man younger than 35 in good health. Some clones in this sample may be carry-over from other donors' samples.

The table lists this clone with a count of one. The V and J genes are TRBV6-1 and TRBJ1-4; D is unclear. The CDR3 runs to 13 residues. Trimming cost V 8 bases and J 10 bases, with 17 bases left between them. Germline loops: CDR1 MNHNS, CDR2 SASEGT. CDR3 amino acids: CASQERIFGKLFF. The DNA for the CDR3 is TGTGCCAGCCAAGAAAGGATTTTCGGAAAACTGTTTTTT.

The V and J genes are TRBV28 and TRBJ1-4, with a weak D call TRBD1 (6 bases). The V gene's germline CDR1 is MDHEN and CDR2 SYDVKM. This CDR3 comprises 17 residues. V was pared by 4 bases and J by 3 bases, with 18 bases between. Here the CDR3 reads CASSSWTAVAANEKLFF. The DNA for the CDR3 is TGTGCCAGCAGTTCATGGACAGCTGTCGCGGCTAATGAAAAACTGTTTTTT.

This clone was found once. This chain links TRBV18 with TRBJ2-1; D is uncertain. Germline CDR1 is KGHSH and CDR2 is LQKENI. Trimming shortened V by 3 bases and J by 5 bases, and 8 bases separated the two germline ends. The CDR3 runs to 13 residues. The CDR3 here is CASSPPQNNEQFF. The CDR3, as DNA: TGTGCCAGCTCACCCCCTCAGAACAATGAGCAGTTCTTC.

V usage is TRBV25-1 and J usage is TRBJ2-6; no firm D call. From germline, CDR1 is MGHDK and CDR2 SYGVNS. The CDR3 runs 15 residues. V lost 5 bases and J lost 0, with 8 bases in between. The CDR3 DNA reads TGTGCCAGCAGTCAAGGCGACTCTGGGGCCAACGTCCTGACTTTC. Translation: CASSQGDSGANVLTF.

The chain links TRBV4-1 to TRBJ2-5; 7 nucleotides align to TRBD2. After removal of 4 bases from V and 0 bases from J, the junction contained 11 bases not matched to a gene. The CDR3 sequence is 17 residues long. Germline V lookup: CDR1 MGHRA, CDR2 YSYEKL. The CDR3 protein is CASSLLPPSGYQETQYF. The CDR3, as DNA: TGCGCCAGCAGCCTGCTCCCTCCTAGCGGATACCAAGAGACCCAGTACTTC.